The present T cell receptor beta chain was sequenced within a study of T cells in Graves' hyperthyroidism and ophthalmopathy. General study points: Ophthalmopathy was model-predicted a median approximately 6.4 months pre-onset.

Amplified TCR beta CDR3 regions came from RNA transcripts. The HTBI primer set served for first-round RT-PCR of the TCR CDR3. TCRdb processed the multiplex PCR reads anew with MiXCR; each CDR3 protein has one entry. Of around 450,000 distinct CDR3 sequences listed, around 13% were seen once; the top ten hold 5% to 6%. The germline CDR1 and CDR2 sequences are SGHAT and FQNNGV. CDR3 length equals 16 residues. Trimming cost V 5 bases and J 0 bases, with 14 bases left between them. This clonotype was counted at least ten times. Antigen: not known. Diagnosing involved the use of clinical symptoms, serum thyroxine and TRAb, thyroid ultrasound and orbital computed tomography.

V is TRBV11-2 and J is TRBJ2-1; D tentatively fits TRBD1 or TRBD2 (5 bases each). The source material was blood. The sequence was collected from a woman aged 18 to 35 with Graves' hyperthyroidism. For the CDR3, the DNA is TGTGCCAGCAGCCTAAACTCGGGACGCTCCTACAATGAGCAGTTCTTC. Amino acid sequence: CASSLNSGRSYNEQFF.